The clone carrying this TCR beta chain occurred a few times. Its antigen is undetermined. The entry originates in a study of early stage breast cancer tumors. Whole-study context: About 80% of the 16 invasive tumors were ER+, PR+ and HER2-.

Study results and limitations: In about 90% of the 16 patients, blood comparison separated tumor from normal breast. Most shared enriched TCRB sequences were commonly generated ones.

Unmatched junction bases numbered 4, after V lost 2 bases and J lost 8 bases. The CDR3 sequence is 14 residues long. CDR1 is SGDLS, CDR2 YYNGEE, per germline. Produced via immunoSEQ multiplex PCR; TCRdb's table is partial and in-frame only. The top ten clones hold approximately 35% of a sample with about 30,000 clones, approximately 75% of them seen once. The gene calls are TRBV9 and TRBJ2-1, with 10 bases fitting TRBD2. The specimen sequenced was blood. This clonotype was sampled from a person aged 50-59 years with breast cancer. CDR3 region: CASSVSGRPHEQFF. The CDR3 DNA reads TGTGCCAGCAGCGTTAGCGGGAGGCCCCATGAGCAGTTCTTC.